A selection of T cell receptor beta chains follows, all from one sample in a study of early T cells in non-severe SARS-CoV-2 infection. Via MiXCR, TCRdb re-called the 5' RACE reads, giving one row per CDR3 protein. The profile covers 70,000 to 90,000 distinct CDR3 sequences, with less than 11% appearing a single time and over 7.5% taken by the ten largest. This sample comprised whole blood, obtained at baseline. The receptors here all came from an adult who was a healthcare worker with PCR-confirmed SARS-CoV-2 infection or an uninfected control (not recorded which). Each CDR3 is given with its conserved first and last residue. A D gene is named only where the DNA matches it firmly. Not all rows give a size; the values are once, few, many and, for expanded clones, a class.

clone size	D gene	J gene	V gene	CDR3 protein	CDR3 DNA
many	TRBD1	TRBJ1-6	TRBV27	CASRGTGSDSPLHF	TGTGCCAGCAGGGGGACAGGGTCAGATTCACCCCTCCACTTT
.	.	TRBJ2-2	TRBV3-1	CASSPAGNTGELFF	TGTGCCAGCAGCCCCGCCGGCAACACCGGGGAGCTGTTTTTT
many	TRBD2	TRBJ2-3	TRBV6-1	CASRPTSGGSTDTQYF	TGTGCCAGCAGACCGACTAGCGGAGGAAGCACAGATACGCAGTATTTT
.	.	TRBJ2-7	TRBV20-1	CSARDWSGYEQYF	TGCAGTGCTAGAGATTGGAGCGGCTACGAGCAGTACTTC
many	.	TRBJ2-1	TRBV13	CASSPDDGGEQFF	TGTGCCAGCAGCCCCGACGATGGCGGAGAGCAGTTCTTC
.	TRBD1	TRBJ2-1	TRBV11-2	CASSLIRGRQFF	TGTGCCAGCAGCTTAATCAGGGGGCGTCAGTTCTTC
few	.	TRBJ1-6	TRBV12-3/TRBV12-4	CASSLGEGSPLHF	TGTGCCAGCAGTTTAGGGGAGGGTTCACCCCTCCACTTT
.	.	TRBJ2-2	TRBV28	CASTQYLRGGELFF	TGTGCCAGCACCCAATATCTCCGGGGCGGGGAGCTGTTTTTT
few	.	TRBJ1-6	TRBV28	CASSLFQNSYNSPLHF	TGTGCCAGCAGTTTATTCCAGAACTCCTATAATTCACCCCTCCACTTT
few	.	TRBJ1-5	TRBV12-3/TRBV12-4	CASSLYGQDRGNQPQHF	TGTGCCAGCAGTTTATATGGCCAAGATAGGGGCAATCAGCCCCAGCATTTT
.	.	TRBJ1-2	TRBV12-3/TRBV12-4	CASSQGSGYTF	TGTGCCAGCAGTCAGGGGTCGGGCTACACCTTC
.	.	TRBJ2-1	TRBV10-3	CAISYSGPGVYNEQFF	TGTGCCATCAGCTATAGCGGCCCTGGGGTATACAATGAGCAGTTCTTC
few	.	TRBJ2-1	TRBV19	CASSLRQGLPGVAGNEQFF	TGTGCCAGTAGTCTCCGACAGGGATTACCGGGAGTGGCGGGCAATGAGCAGTTCTTC
few	TRBD2	TRBJ2-5	TRBV7-9	CASSQYIGTSGQETQYF	TGTGCCAGCAGCCAGTACATCGGGACTAGCGGACAAGAGACCCAGTACTTC
.	.	TRBJ2-3	TRBV4-2	CASSNRADTQYF	TGTGCCAGCAGTAACAGGGCAGATACGCAGTATTTT
many	TRBD1	TRBJ2-5	TRBV18	CASSPGTGGEETQYF	TGTGCCAGCTCACCTGGGACAGGGGGCGAAGAGACCCAGTACTTC
many	.	TRBJ2-7	TRBV7-9	CASGIVPNEQYF	TGTGCCAGCGGCATAGTCCCTAACGAGCAGTACTTC
many	.	TRBJ1-1	TRBV20-1	CSAGWGDTEAFF	TGCAGTGCTGGCTGGGGAGACACTGAAGCTTTCTTT
few	.	TRBJ2-7	TRBV2	CASSDRTGGYEQYF	TGTGCCAGCAGTGATAGGACTGGAGGGTACGAGCAGTACTTC
.	.	TRBJ2-2	TRBV13	CASSSDSGELFF	TGTGCCAGCAGCTCAGATTCCGGGGAGCTGTTTTTT
.	TRBD2	TRBJ2-2	TRBV19	CASRGDSTGLAEQNTGELFF	TGTGCCAGTAGGGGGGACTCCACCGGACTAGCGGAGCAGAACACCGGGGAGCTGTTTTTT
.	.	TRBJ2-7	TRBV2	CASSEIRSLSYEQYF	TGTGCCAGCAGTGAAATCCGGTCCCTATCCTACGAGCAGTACTTC
many	TRBD2	TRBJ2-3	TRBV24-1	CATSGLAGDGTQYF	TGTGCCACCAGTGGCCTAGCGGGAGACGGTACGCAGTATTTT
many	.	TRBJ2-5	TRBV7-7	CASSLRGQGGETQYF	TGTGCCAGCAGCTTGCGAGGGCAGGGGGGAGAGACCCAGTACTTC
.	.	TRBJ1-2	TRBV10-3	CAISERDYGYTF	TGTGCCATCAGTGAGAGGGACTATGGCTACACCTTC
few	.	TRBJ1-3	TRBV3-1	CASKLLSGNTIYF	TGTGCCAGTAAACTCCTCTCTGGAAACACCATATATTTT
.	TRBD2	TRBJ2-2	TRBV2	CASSREGPGELFF	TGTGCCAGCTCGCGGGAGGGCCCCGGGGAGCTGTTTTTT
.	.	TRBJ1-1	TRBV7-2	CASSPSSYTEAFF	TGTGCCAGCAGCCCGTCAAGTTACACTGAAGCTTTCTTT